The T cell receptor (beta chain) described here comes from a study of CD8+ T cells in alopecia areata. Study outcomes and limitations: Relative to normal scalp, lesional scalp, especially alopecia totalis/universalis, showed higher clonality.

This CDR3 region has 12 residues. V was shortened by 2 bases and J by 7 bases, with 10 bases between the two germline ends. Per germline, CDR1 SGHDT and CDR2 YYEEEE. A word on this clone: The antigen remains unidentified.

Treatment noted: oral pan-JAK inhibitor, 5-10 mg twice daily. Sequencing used cDNA as its template, made by extracting RNA and reverse transcribing it. Assay: immunoSEQ multiplex PCR; the TCRdb copy retains only in-frame clones and omits some. Of about 150,000 clones in the sample, 65% were seen once. The source is a human donor with alopecia areata. The material was CD4+ T cells sorted from blood, obtained at week 4, from a patient treated with tofacitinib. The chain carries TRBV5-6 and TRBJ2-7, with D unclear. CDR3 in DNA: TGTGCCAGCAGCTTCGGGTCGAGGGAGCAGTACTTC. Translated: CASSFGSREQYF.